These 9 T cell receptor beta chains were all obtained from the same sample, sequenced in a study of T cell repertoires in cytomegalovirus infection. Using its own MiXCR run on the reads, TCRdb lists one record per CDR3 protein. The sample has fewer than 650,000 distinct CDR3 sequences; roughly 42% are singletons. Which antigens these TCRs recognize remains unknown. The sample in question was cultured PBMCs, obtained from culture after CMV antigen stimulation. The receptors stem from a human donor in good health (CMV status not recorded). Some clones in this sample may be carry-over from other donors' samples.

This clonotype turned up a few times. The chain carries TRBV11-2 and TRBJ2-4; 15 bases agree with TRBD2. This CDR3 is built from 19 residues. Per the germline V gene, CDR1 is SGHAT and CDR2 is FQNNGV. Trimming removed 6 bases from V and 0 bases from J; junction bases left unmatched: 9. The CDR3 loop is CASSFGLAGGLLAKNIQYF. The CDR3 coding sequence is TGTGCCAGCAGTTTCGGACTAGCGGGGGGGCTTCTAGCCAAAAACATTCAGTACTTC.

This rearrangement joins TRBV7-6 to TRBJ2-1; a possible D gene is TRBD1 (5 bases). Germline CDR1 reads SGHVS; CDR2 reads FNYEAQ. V was pared by 5 bases and J by 4 bases, with 18 bases between. The CDR3 totals 16 residues. This chain's CDR3 is CASSVGVGGAYNEQFF. CDR3 DNA: TGTGCCAGCAGCGTTGGAGTTGGTGGGGCATACAATGAGCAGTTCTTC.

This clonotype was found a few times. The chain combines TRBV7-8 with TRBJ2-7; D ambiguous. Trimming pared 1 base from V and 2 bases from J, leaving 15 bases between. CDR3 size: 16 residues. Germline-derived CDR1 and CDR2 are SGHVS and FQNEAQ. This CDR3 is CASSLEARPIPYEQYF. The CDR3 DNA reads as TGTGCCAGCAGCTTAGAAGCCAGGCCGATTCCCTACGAGCAGTACTTC.

The rearrangement links TRBV20-1 to TRBJ2-5, with 9 bases matching TRBD2. J was trimmed by 5 bases and V by 2 bases; bases with no gene match: 15. CDR3 length equals 17 residues. Germline lookup yields CDR1 DFQATT and CDR2 SNEGSKA (reference sequence). DNA of the CDR3: TGCAGTGCTAGACTTCCCGCCGGGCGGGGGGGCGATGAGACCCAGTACTTC. This sequence encodes CSARLPAGRGGDETQYF.

V is TRBV6-8 and J is TRBJ2-6, with 7 bases aligning to TRBD1. Per germline, CDR1 MNHGY and CDR2 SAAAGT. V trimming: 6 bases; J trimming: 3 bases; junction bases outside the gene matches: 8. The CDR3 has 16 residues. The CDR3 protein is CASRLQGDGGANVLTF. The CDR3 coding sequence is TGTGCCAGCAGACTTCAGGGGGATGGTGGGGCCAACGTCCTGACTTTC.

The chain has TRBV12-3 or TRBV12-4 and TRBJ2-1; the D gene is possibly TRBD2 (7 bases). The CDR3 is made up of 15 amino acids. V was shortened by 5 bases and J by 6 bases, with 17 bases between the two germline ends. The CDR3 DNA is TGTGCCAGCAGTCTATCCCGGGGGGCGGGCAATGAGCAGTTCTTC. Translated, it gives CASSLSRGAGNEQFF.

This clonotype was counted between two and nine times. The J gene is TRBJ2-7, the V gene TRBV5-1; tentatively, D is TRBD2 (5 bases). Per germline, CDR1 SGHRS and CDR2 YFSETQ. The CDR3 extends over 13 amino acids. The V gene lost 7 bases and the J gene lost 3 bases, with 14 bases spanning the gap. The CDR3 sequence is CASRLGANYEQYF. The CDR3, as DNA: TGCGCCAGCCGGTTGGGAGCCAACTACGAGCAGTACTTC.

The rearrangement links TRBV27 to TRBJ1-5, with 7 bases that match TRBD1. Unmatched junction bases numbered 10, after V lost 8 bases and J lost 0 bases. The germline gives CDR1 MNHEY, CDR2 SMNVEV (reference sequence). The CDR3 has 16 amino acids. CDR3 sequence reads: CASVPTGWNSNQPQHF. The CDR3 DNA follows: TGTGCCAGCGTACCGACAGGGTGGAATAGCAATCAGCCCCAGCATTTT.

The sample holds a few counts of this clonotype. V usage is TRBV7-8 and J usage is TRBJ2-5; 10 nucleotides agree with TRBD1. The germline V gene encodes CDR1 SGHVS and CDR2 FQNEAQ. The CDR3 loop spans 16 amino acids. V lost 5 bases to trimming and J lost 2 bases; unmatched junction nucleotides: 8. CDR3 protein: CASSAWDRGFQETQYF. The CDR3 DNA reads TGTGCCAGCAGCGCCTGGGACAGGGGATTTCAAGAGACCCAGTACTTC.